This T cell receptor beta chain was sequenced for a study of blood T cells in healthy people across ages. The table lists this clonotype with a few counts. Deletions cut 0 bases from V and 4 bases from J, with 8 bases between. The germline gives CDR1 DFQATT, CDR2 SNEGSKA (reference sequence). The CDR3 consists of 13 residues. The second PCR ran about 6 to 12 cycles with a sample-barcoded 5' primer and J-beta primers. MiXCR was run by TCRdb on the 5' RACE reads, yielding one entry per CDR3 protein. The data hold fewer than 1 million distinct CDR3 sequences, with about 42% observed a single time. Isolation of PBMCs gave at least 6 million cells per sample.

Sequences were obtained from blood. The chain links TRBV20-1 to TRBJ2-3; a weak D match, TRBD1 (5 bases). The source of this sequence is a man aged 55 to 70 in good health. Written as DNA, the CDR3 is TGCAGTGCTAGAGATACCAGGGCAGATACGCAGTATTTT. Translating gives CSARDTRADTQYF.